Described below is a single T cell receptor (beta chain) sequence and its context. As yet, its antigen is unknown. The method was immunoSEQ multiplex PCR; TCRdb's version includes in-frame clones alone and lacks a portion of them. The table records around 370,000 clones, about 85% of them present only once. The sample originates from a study of Ad26.COV2.S vaccination and SARS-CoV-2 variants. Study details: The trial was COV1001 and the donor's arm was Ad26.COV2.S. General study results and limits: Spike-specific CD8+ and CD4+ T cell responses reportedly showed substantial breadth after vaccination.

Germline V gene sequence: CDR1 SGHRS, CDR2 YFSETQ. V gave up 0 bases and J gave up 4 bases, with 10 bases separating them. The CDR3 contains 15 residues. This sample's treatment: around 19 received Ad26.COV2.S at low or high dose, single or two shots; about 5 received placebo; per-sample allocation not given. Day 63 after the first injection of vaccine or placebo was the sampling time. Adults aged 18-55 years in Boston included the donor. Built on an Ad26 vector, the vaccine expressed Wuhan-strain SARS-CoV-2 spike. The sequencing used peripheral blood, collected in a trial of Ad26.COV2.S vaccine versus placebo. The chain recombines TRBV5-1 with TRBJ2-2, with D unclear. This clonotype was obtained from a person aged 18 to 65 who received the Ad26.COV2.S COVID-19 vaccine or a placebo. CDR3 sequence (DNA): TGCGCCAGCAGCTTGGTCCTGACCGCCACCGGGGAGCTGTTTTTT. Translating gives CASSLVLTATGELFF.